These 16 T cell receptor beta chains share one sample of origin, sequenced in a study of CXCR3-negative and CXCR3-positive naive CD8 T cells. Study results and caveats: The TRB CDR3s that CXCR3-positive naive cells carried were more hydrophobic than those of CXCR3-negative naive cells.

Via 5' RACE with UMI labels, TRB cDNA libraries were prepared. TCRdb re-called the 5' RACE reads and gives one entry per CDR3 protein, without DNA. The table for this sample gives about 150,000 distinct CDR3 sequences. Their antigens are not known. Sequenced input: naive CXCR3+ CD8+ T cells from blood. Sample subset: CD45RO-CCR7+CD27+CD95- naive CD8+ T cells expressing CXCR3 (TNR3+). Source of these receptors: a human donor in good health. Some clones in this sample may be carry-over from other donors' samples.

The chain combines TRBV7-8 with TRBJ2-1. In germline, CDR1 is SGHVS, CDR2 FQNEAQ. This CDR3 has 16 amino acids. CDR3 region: CASSLAAGGSYNEQFF.

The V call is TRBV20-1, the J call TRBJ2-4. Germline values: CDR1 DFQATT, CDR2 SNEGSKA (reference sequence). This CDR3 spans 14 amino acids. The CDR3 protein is CSAKVGGSKNIQYF.

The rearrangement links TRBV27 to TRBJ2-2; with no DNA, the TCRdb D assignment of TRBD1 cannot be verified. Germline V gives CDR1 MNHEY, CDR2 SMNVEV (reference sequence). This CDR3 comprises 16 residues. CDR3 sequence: CSSSLLLLGGFGELFF.

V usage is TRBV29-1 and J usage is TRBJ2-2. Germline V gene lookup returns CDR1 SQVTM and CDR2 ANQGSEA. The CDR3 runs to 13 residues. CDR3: CSVGRQNTGELFF.

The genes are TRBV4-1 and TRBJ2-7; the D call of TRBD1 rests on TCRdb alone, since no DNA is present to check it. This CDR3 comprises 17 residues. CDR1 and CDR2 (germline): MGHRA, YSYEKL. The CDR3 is CASSRLPPGQGIHEQYF.

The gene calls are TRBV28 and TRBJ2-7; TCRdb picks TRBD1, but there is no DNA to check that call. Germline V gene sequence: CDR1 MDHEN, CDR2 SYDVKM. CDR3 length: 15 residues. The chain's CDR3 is CASSLFRGAPLEQYF.

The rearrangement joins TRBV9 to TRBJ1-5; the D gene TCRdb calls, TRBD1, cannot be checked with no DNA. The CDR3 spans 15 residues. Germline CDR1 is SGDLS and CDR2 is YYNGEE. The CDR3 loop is CASSPGGLDDQPQHF.

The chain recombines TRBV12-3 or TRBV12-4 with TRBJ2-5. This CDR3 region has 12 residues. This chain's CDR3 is CASSLSWETQYF.

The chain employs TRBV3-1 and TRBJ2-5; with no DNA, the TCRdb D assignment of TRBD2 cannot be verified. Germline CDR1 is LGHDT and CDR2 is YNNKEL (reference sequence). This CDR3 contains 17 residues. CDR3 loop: CASSQLGLAGRQETQYF.

The CDR3 is CASSLPTVYSNQPQHF. The gene calls are TRBV6-2 or TRBV6-3 and TRBJ1-5. The CDR3 contains 16 residues. The germline V gene encodes CDR1 MNHEY and CDR2 SVGEGT.

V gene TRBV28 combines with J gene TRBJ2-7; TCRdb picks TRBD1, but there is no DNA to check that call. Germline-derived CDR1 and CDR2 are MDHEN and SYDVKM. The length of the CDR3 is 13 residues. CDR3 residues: CASSYDRPDEQYF.

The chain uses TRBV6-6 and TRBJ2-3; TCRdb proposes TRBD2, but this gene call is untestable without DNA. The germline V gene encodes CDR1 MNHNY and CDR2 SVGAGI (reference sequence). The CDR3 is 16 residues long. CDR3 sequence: CASSQTSGGLRDTQYF.

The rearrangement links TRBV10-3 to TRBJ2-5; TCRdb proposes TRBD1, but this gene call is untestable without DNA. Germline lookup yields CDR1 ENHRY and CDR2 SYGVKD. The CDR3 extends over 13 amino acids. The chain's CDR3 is CAISGDRGETQYF.

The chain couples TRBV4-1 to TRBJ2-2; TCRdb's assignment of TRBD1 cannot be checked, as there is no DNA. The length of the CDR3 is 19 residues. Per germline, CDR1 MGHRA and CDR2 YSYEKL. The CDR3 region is CASSQRGQGDIQNTGELFF.

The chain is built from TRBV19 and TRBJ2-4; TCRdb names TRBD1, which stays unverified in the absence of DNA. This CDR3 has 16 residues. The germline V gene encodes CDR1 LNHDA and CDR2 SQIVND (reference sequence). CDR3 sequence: CASSMTYGGGLPGQYF.

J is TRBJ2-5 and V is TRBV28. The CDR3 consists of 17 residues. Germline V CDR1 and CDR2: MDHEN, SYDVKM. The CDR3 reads CVSSVGNRVFGQETQYF.